These 30 T cell receptor beta chains were sequenced from one sample in a study of regulatory T cells in long-lasting Graves disease. TCR beta libraries were built with iRepertoire HTBI primers and Arm-PCR of CDR3 regions. MiXCR, run by TCRdb on the multiplex PCR reads, gives a single entry per CDR3 protein. The sample has approximately 480,000 distinct CDR3 sequences; about a sixth are singletons. The time point denotes: newly diagnosed GD, antithyroid drugs for less than 3 months. The TCR library was made from RNA extracted from PBMCs. The sample was also linked to a second study, of T cells in Graves' hyperthyroidism and ophthalmopathy.

The specimen comprised peripheral blood mononuclear cells (PBMCs), sampled at new diagnosis, from a patient treated with antithyroid drugs. Receptors were obtained from a man aged 40-49 years with Graves disease.

This clonotype was found many times. The chain uses TRBV5-1 and TRBJ2-1; 10 bases match TRBD2. Germline CDR1 reads SGHRS; CDR2 reads YFSETQ. The CDR3 runs 16 residues. Trimming removed 4 bases from V and 3 bases from J; junction bases left unmatched: 7. CDR3 region: CASSVLAGVGYNEQFF. CDR3 bases: TGCGCCAGCAGCGTCCTAGCGGGAGTTGGCTACAATGAGCAGTTCTTC.

On this clonotype: This may come from a read error, since a much larger clone is one base off. The chain is built from TRBV6-1 and TRBJ2-6, with 7 bases that match TRBD2. The J segment lost 1 base and the V segment lost 11 bases, leaving 14 bases of the junction unmatched. The CDR3 loop spans 17 amino acids. The germline V gene encodes CDR1 MNHNS and CDR2 SASEGT. CDR3 loop: CAFRGELGESGANVLTF. In DNA, the CDR3 is TGTGCCTTCCGGGGGGAGTTAGGGGAATCTGGGGCCAACGTCCTGACTTTC.

Details on this clonotype: A read error is possible here, since a much larger clone lies one base away. The chain has TRBV20-1 and TRBJ1-6; 9 nucleotides match TRBD1. Germline V gene sequence: CDR1 DFQATT, CDR2 SNEGSKA (reference sequence). CDR3 size: 15 residues. The CDR3 DNA is TGCAGTGCCTTAACAGGGGGCGGACATAATTCACCCCCCCACTTT. This translates into CSALTGGGHNSPPHF.

The chain carries TRBV7-2 and TRBJ2-7, with 10 bases matching TRBD2. Germline loops: CDR1 SGHTA, CDR2 FQGNSA. V lost 5 bases, J lost 3 bases, and 7 bases stayed unmatched. The length of the CDR3 is 15 residues. In DNA, the CDR3 is TGTGCCAGCAGCAAAGCACCTAGCGGGGGCTACGAGCAGTACTTC. This gives the protein CASSKAPSGGYEQYF. The whole variable domain, remainder taken from reference TRBV7-2 and TRBJ2-7, is GAGVSQSPSNKVTEKGKDVELRCDPISGHTALYWYRQSLGQGLEFLIYFQGNSAPDKSGLPSDRFSAERTGGSVSTLTIQRTQQEDSAVYLCASSKAPSGGYEQYFGPGTRLTVT.

This clonotype appeared many times. The chain carries TRBV30 and TRBJ2-2; 10 positions match TRBD2. From germline, CDR1 is GTSNPN and CDR2 SVGIG (reference sequence). This CDR3 has 13 residues. Unmatched junction bases numbered 0, after V lost 5 bases and J lost 3 bases. The CDR3 reads CAWGTSDTGELFF. CDR3 coding DNA: TGTGCCTGGGGGACTAGCGACACCGGGGAGCTGTTTTTT. The whole variable domain, remainder taken from reference TRBV30 and TRBJ2-2, is SQTIHQWPATLVQPVGSPLSLECTVEGTSNPNLYWYRQAAGRGLQLLFYSVGIGQISSEVPQNLSASRPQDRQFILSSKKLLLSDSGFYLCAWGTSDTGELFFGEGSRLTVL.

The table lists this clonotype with a few counts. The rearrangement links TRBV29-1 to TRBJ1-3, with D possibly TRBD1 on 5 matching bases. This CDR3 spans 17 amino acids. The germline V gene has CDR1 SQVTM and CDR2 ANQGSEA. V dropped 1 base and J dropped 1 base, with 17 bases sitting between them. This chain's CDR3 is CSVEVRSSPGSGNTIYF. The CDR3, as DNA: TGCAGCGTTGAAGTCCGCTCCTCTCCAGGGTCTGGAAACACCATATATTTT. Filled out from reference TRBV29-1 and TRBJ1-3, the complete variable domain reads SAVISQKPSRDICQRGTSLTIQCQVDSQVTMMFWYRQQPGQSLTLIATANQGSEATYESGFVIDKFPISRPNLTFSTLTVSNMSPEDSSIYLCSVEVRSSPGSGNTIYFGEGSWLTVV.

Ten or more counts support this clonotype. The rearrangement joins TRBV18 to TRBJ2-7, with D tentatively TRBD2 (5 bases). There are 13 residues in the CDR3. Trimming pared 3 bases from V and 6 bases from J, leaving 12 bases between. Germline CDR1 KGHSH, CDR2 LQKENI. CDR3 loop: CASSPPARGEQYF. CDR3 nucleotide sequence: TGTGCCAGCTCACCCCCGGCCCGGGGCGAGCAGTACTTC. Looking up the rest from reference TRBV18 and TRBJ2-7 gives the full variable domain: NAGVMQNPRHLVRRRGQEARLRCSPMKGHSHVYWYRQLPEEGLKFMVYLQKENIIDESGMPKERFSAEFPKEGPSILRIQQVVRGDSAAYFCASSPPARGEQYFGPGTRLTVT.

This chain uses TRBV12-3 or TRBV12-4 with TRBJ2-7; 7 nucleotides line up with TRBD1. V lost 4 bases to trimming and J lost 4 bases; unmatched junction nucleotides: 4. This CDR3 region has 13 residues. CDR3 protein: CASSWTQGYEQYF. CDR3 sequence (DNA): TGTGCCAGCAGTTGGACACAGGGGTACGAGCAGTACTTC.

This clonotype has more than one count but fewer than ten. The V gene is TRBV5-8, the J gene TRBJ2-7, with D possibly matching TRBD1 (5 bases). The CDR3 length is 14 residues. Trimming left V 1 base short and J 0 bases short, with 8 bases between. Per germline, CDR1 SGHTS and CDR2 YDEGEE. Here the CDR3 reads CASSLIQDSYEQYF. CDR3 nucleotide sequence: TGTGCCAGCAGCTTGATACAGGACTCCTACGAGCAGTACTTC. Together with reference TRBV5-8 and TRBJ2-7, the CDR3 gives the full variable domain: EAGVTQSPTHLIKTRGQQATLRCSPISGHTSVYWYQQALGLGLQFLLWYDEGEERNRGNFPPRFSGRQFPNYSSELNVNALELEDSALYLCASSLIQDSYEQYFGPGTRLTVT.

This clonotype has at least ten counts. This chain links TRBV7-2 with TRBJ2-7, with D hard to call. Trimming stripped 5 bases from V and 6 bases from J, with 8 bases between. Germline V gene data show CDR1 as SGHTA and CDR2 as FQGNSA. The CDR3 has 11 residues. This CDR3 is CASSIDLEQYF. In DNA form, the CDR3 reads TGTGCCAGCAGCATTGACCTCGAGCAGTACTTC.

This clonotype was observed at least ten times. The V gene is TRBV29-1, the J gene TRBJ2-3; D is unclear. Trimming removed 4 bases at V and 10 bases at J, with 15 bases between. The CDR3 is 12 residues long. Germline CDR1 is SQVTM and CDR2 is ANQGSEA. The CDR3, as DNA: TGCAGCGTTGCCCATTCGGTTCCACCGCAGTATTTT. Residues: CSVAHSVPPQYF.

This clonotype was detected many times. This chain uses TRBV20-1 with TRBJ2-7; D not resolved. Germline V gives CDR1 DFQATT, CDR2 SNEGSKA (reference sequence). V was trimmed by 5 bases and J by 0 bases, leaving 11 bases between them. CDR3 length equals 13 residues. CDR3 sequence (DNA): TGCAGTGCTGGTGACAAGAACTCCTACGAGCAGTACTTC. As protein: CSAGDKNSYEQYF.

This clonotype showed up many times. This chain joins TRBV12-3 or TRBV12-4 and TRBJ2-4; D is unresolved. CDR3 length equals 15 residues. Trimming stripped 3 bases from V and 0 bases from J, with 9 bases between. CDR3 sequence: CASSLVGIAKNIQYF. CDR3 nucleotide sequence: TGTGCCAGCAGTTTGGTGGGCATAGCCAAAAACATTCAGTACTTC.

This clonotype came up many times. This rearrangement joins TRBV28 to TRBJ2-7; D tentatively fits TRBD1 or TRBD2 (5 bases each). The germline CDR1 and CDR2 sequences are MDHEN and SYDVKM. Between the trimmed V and J ends, which lost 6 bases and 5 bases, there was a span of 17 bases. This CDR3 spans 14 amino acids. The CDR3, as DNA: TGTGCCAGCAGCCCCGGGACGTATTCCAACGAGCAGTACTTC. Its protein is CASSPGTYSNEQYF.

The rearrangement uses TRBV9 and TRBJ2-3; the D gene is possibly TRBD2 (7 bases). The germline gives CDR1 SGDLS, CDR2 YYNGEE. CDR3 size: 17 residues. V lost 3 bases and J 2 bases, leaving 19 bases between the germline ends. The chain's CDR3 is CASSARGGSLPTDTQYF. The CDR3 nucleotides read TGTGCCAGCAGCGCAAGGGGGGGGAGTCTCCCCACAGATACGCAGTATTTT.

This clonotype has at least ten counts. The chain employs TRBV3-1 and TRBJ2-1; either TRBD1 or TRBD2 may fit D (6 bases each). The CDR3 is made up of 13 amino acids. CDR1 and CDR2 (germline): LGHDT, YNNKEL (reference sequence). V lost 5 bases and J 7 bases, leaving 12 bases between the germline ends. The CDR3 here is CASSKGGRNEQFF. CDR3 DNA sequence: TGTGCCAGCAGCAAAGGGGGGCGGAATGAGCAGTTCTTC.

The chain combines TRBV29-1 with TRBJ2-1; the match to TRBD1 covers 7 bases. Germline-derived CDR1 and CDR2 are SQVTM and ANQGSEA. With V trimmed by 5 bases and J by 5 bases, 6 bases remained unmatched. The CDR3 is 13 residues long. The DNA for the CDR3 is TGCAGCGTTTACAGGGGTGTGAACAATGAGCAGTTCTTC. The encoded protein is CSVYRGVNNEQFF.

The sample holds many counts of this clonotype. The chain carries TRBV2 and TRBJ2-3, with D hard to call. V was clipped by 7 bases and J by 2 bases, with 13 bases between them. The CDR3 has 14 amino acids. The germline V gene has CDR1 SNHLY and CDR2 FYNNEI. CDR3 DNA sequence: TGTGCCAGCAAAATTCTAGACCCCACAGATACGCAGTATTTT. This sequence encodes CASKILDPTDTQYF.

In this sample, this clonotype turned up a few times. This chain joins TRBV2 and TRBJ1-2; tentative D call: TRBD1 (5 bases). Trimming pared 3 bases from V and 0 bases from J, leaving 14 bases between. Germline V gene data show CDR1 as SNHLY and CDR2 as FYNNEI. CDR3 size: 16 residues. CDR3 DNA sequence: TGTGCCAGCAGTGAGGGACTGAGCCCAGCTAACTATGGCTACACCTTC. This gives the protein CASSEGLSPANYGYTF.

This clonotype was counted many times. V usage is TRBV2 and J usage is TRBJ2-1; unclear D gene. V dropped 5 bases and J dropped 8 bases, with 4 bases sitting between them. CDR1 is SNHLY and CDR2 is FYNNEI in the germline V gene. The CDR3 is 10 residues long. CDR3 protein: CASSSYEQFF. Written as DNA, the CDR3 is TGTGCCAGCAGTAGCTATGAGCAGTTCTTC.

The chain carries TRBV6-1 and TRBJ2-7; 12 bases map to TRBD2. After removal of 3 bases from V and 3 bases from J, the junction contained 9 bases not matched to a gene. The CDR3 loop spans 17 amino acids. The germline CDR1 and CDR2 sequences are MNHNS and SASEGT. CDR3 nucleotide sequence: TGTGCCAGCAGTGACCGACTAGCGGGAGTCTGGGACTACGAGCAGTACTTC. It is translated as CASSDRLAGVWDYEQYF.

The chain carries TRBV20-1 and TRBJ1-5; tentative D call: TRBD1 (5 bases). CDR3 length equals 13 residues. Trimming shortened V by 3 bases and J by 7 bases, and 13 bases separated the two germline ends. Germline V gene sequence: CDR1 DFQATT, CDR2 SNEGSKA (reference sequence). The CDR3 nucleotides read TGCAGTGCTAGTCGGGGGGACGGGCAGCCCCAGCATTTT. As protein: CSASRGDGQPQHF.

For the CDR3, the DNA is TGTGCCAGCAGCCACTGGACTAGCGGGAGGGTTCCGTTAGGGAACATTCAGTACTTC. Its translation: CASSHWTSGRVPLGNIQYF. The chain combines TRBV7-2 with TRBJ2-4; 15 bases fit TRBD2. The CDR3 contains 19 residues. Germline CDR1 SGHTA, CDR2 FQGNSA. V shed 5 bases and J 7 bases; nucleotides not matched to a gene: 15.

The chain joins TRBV4-1 to TRBJ2-2, with 8 nucleotides matching TRBD1. The CDR3 length is 15 residues. Germline V gives CDR1 MGHRA, CDR2 YSYEKL. The V segment lost 2 bases and the J segment 4 bases; nucleotides outside the gene matches: 3. CDR3 sequence: CASSQQGAPTGELFF. The CDR3 DNA reads TGCGCCAGCAGCCAACAGGGGGCGCCCACCGGGGAGCTGTTTTTT.

This clonotype was counted only a few times. This sequence joins TRBV7-8 and TRBJ2-7; TRBD1 might be the D (6 bases). The germline CDR1 and CDR2 sequences are SGHVS and FQNEAQ. Trimming took off 4 bases at V and 4 bases at J, with 11 bases between the two ends. CDR3 length: 13 residues. The CDR3, as DNA: TGTGCCAGCAGCTCAGGGGCAGATTACGAGCAGTACTTC. As protein: CASSSGADYEQYF. Filled out from reference TRBV7-8 and TRBJ2-7, the complete variable domain reads GAGVSQSPRYKVAKRGQDVALRCDPISGHVSLFWYQQALGQGPEFLTYFQNEAQLDKSGLPSDRFFAERPEGSVSTLKIQRTQQEDSAVYLCASSSGADYEQYFGPGTRLTVT.

The rearrangement joins TRBV2 to TRBJ2-1, with a weak D call TRBD1 (6 bases). The germline CDR1 and CDR2 sequences are SNHLY and FYNNEI. V gave up 6 bases and J gave up 0 bases, with 9 bases separating them. The CDR3 is 14 residues long. CDR3 sequence reads: CASREDSSYNEQFF. The CDR3 coding sequence is TGTGCCAGCAGGGAGGACAGCTCCTACAATGAGCAGTTCTTC.

The V gene is TRBV5-1, the J gene TRBJ2-5; D possibly uses TRBD1 or TRBD2 (5 bases each). The CDR3 covers 14 residues. CDR1 is SGHRS, CDR2 YFSETQ, per germline. Trimming took off 0 bases at V and 4 bases at J, with 10 bases between the two ends. CDR3 region: CASSLAPRGETQYF. The CDR3 DNA reads as TGCGCCAGCAGCTTGGCACCGAGGGGAGAGACCCAGTACTTC.

This clonotype occurred a few times. V usage is TRBV6-1 and J usage is TRBJ1-5, with a weak D call TRBD1 (5 bases). V was trimmed by 4 bases and J by 5 bases, leaving 15 bases between them. Germline V gene data show CDR1 as MNHNS and CDR2 as SASEGT. The CDR3 totals 15 residues. The CDR3 reads CASSVRGGRDQPQHF. The CDR3 nucleotides read TGTGCCAGCAGTGTAAGGGGCGGTAGAGATCAGCCCCAGCATTTT.

The chain is built from TRBV6-1 and TRBJ2-7, with D hard to call. Trimming left V 6 bases short and J 7 bases short, with 16 bases between. Germline assignment: CDR1 MNHNS and CDR2 SASEGT. The CDR3 consists of 13 residues. CDR3 nucleotide sequence: TGTGCCAGCAGCCTGGACCCCTTTGGAGAGCAGTACTTC. Translated, it gives CASSLDPFGEQYF.

The chain combines TRBV12-3 or TRBV12-4 with TRBJ2-1, with 9 positions matching TRBD2. The CDR3 runs to 13 residues. J gave up 4 bases and V 6 bases, and 1 base lay outside the gene matches. The CDR3 coding sequence is TGTGCCAGCAGCACTAGCGGGTACAATGAGCAGTTCTTC. This translates into CASSTSGYNEQFF.